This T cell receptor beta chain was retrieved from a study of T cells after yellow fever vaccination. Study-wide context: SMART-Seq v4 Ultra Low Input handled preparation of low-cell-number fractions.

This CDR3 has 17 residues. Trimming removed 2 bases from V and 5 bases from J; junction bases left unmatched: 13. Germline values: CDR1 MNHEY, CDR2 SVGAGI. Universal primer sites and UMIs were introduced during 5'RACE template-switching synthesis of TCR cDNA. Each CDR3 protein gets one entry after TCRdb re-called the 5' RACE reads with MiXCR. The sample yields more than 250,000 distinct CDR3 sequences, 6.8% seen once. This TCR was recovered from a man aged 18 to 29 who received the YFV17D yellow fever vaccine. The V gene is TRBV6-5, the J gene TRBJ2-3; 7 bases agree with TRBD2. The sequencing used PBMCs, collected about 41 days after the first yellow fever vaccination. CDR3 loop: CASSYRGGAGEGDTQYF. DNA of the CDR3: TGTGCCAGCAGTTACAGGGGCGGGGCGGGGGAGGGAGATACGCAGTATTTT.